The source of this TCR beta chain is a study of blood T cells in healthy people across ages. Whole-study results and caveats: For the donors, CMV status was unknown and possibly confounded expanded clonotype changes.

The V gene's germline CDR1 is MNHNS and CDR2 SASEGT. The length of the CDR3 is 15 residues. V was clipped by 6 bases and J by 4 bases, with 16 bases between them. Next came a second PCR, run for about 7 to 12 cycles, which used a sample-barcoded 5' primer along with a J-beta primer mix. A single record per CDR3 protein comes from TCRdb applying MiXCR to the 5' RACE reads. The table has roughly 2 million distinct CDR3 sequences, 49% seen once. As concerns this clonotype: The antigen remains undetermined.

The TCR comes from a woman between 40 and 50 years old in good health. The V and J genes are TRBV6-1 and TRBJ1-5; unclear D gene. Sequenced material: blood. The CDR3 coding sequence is TGTGCCAGCAGGGTGACGGTCGAACCGAATCAGCCCCAGCATTTT. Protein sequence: CASRVTVEPNQPQHF.